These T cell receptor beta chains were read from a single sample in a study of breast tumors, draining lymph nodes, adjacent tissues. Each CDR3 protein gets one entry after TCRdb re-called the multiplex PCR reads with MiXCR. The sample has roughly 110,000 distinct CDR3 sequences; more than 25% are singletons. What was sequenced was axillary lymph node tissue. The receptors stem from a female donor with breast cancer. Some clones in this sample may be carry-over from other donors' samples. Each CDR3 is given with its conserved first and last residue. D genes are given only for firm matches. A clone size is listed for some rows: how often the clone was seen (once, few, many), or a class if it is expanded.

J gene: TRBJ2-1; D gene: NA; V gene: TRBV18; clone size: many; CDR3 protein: CASAFSSYNEQFF; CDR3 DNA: TGTGCCAGCGCTTTCAGCTCCTACAATGAGCAGTTCTTC
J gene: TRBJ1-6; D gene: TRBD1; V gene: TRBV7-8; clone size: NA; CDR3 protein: CASSSGTAYNSPLHF; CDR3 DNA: TGTGCCAGCAGCAGCGGGACAGCCTATAATTCACCCCTCCACTTT
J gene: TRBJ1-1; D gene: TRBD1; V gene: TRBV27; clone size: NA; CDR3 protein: CASSSDRRNTEAFF; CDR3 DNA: TGTGCCAGCAGTTCGGACAGGCGGAACACTGAAGCTTTCTTT
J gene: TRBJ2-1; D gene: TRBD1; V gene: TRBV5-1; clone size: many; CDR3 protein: CASSPGQLFSYNEQFF; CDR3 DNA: TGCGCCAGCAGCCCGGGACAGCTATTCTCCTACAATGAGCAGTTCTTC
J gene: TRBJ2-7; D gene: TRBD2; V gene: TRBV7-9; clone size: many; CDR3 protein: CASSTGTSGIEQYF; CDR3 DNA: TGTGCCAGCAGCACCGGGACTAGCGGGATCGAGCAGTACTTC
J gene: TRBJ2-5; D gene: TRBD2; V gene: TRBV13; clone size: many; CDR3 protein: CASSFRGGKTQYF; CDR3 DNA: TGTGCCAGCAGCTTCCGGGGGGGGAAGACCCAGTACTTC
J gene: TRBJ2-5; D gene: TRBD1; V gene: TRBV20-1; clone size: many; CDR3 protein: CSALPGQGKETQYF; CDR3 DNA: TGCAGTGCACTCCCAGGACAGGGGAAAGAGACCCAGTACTTC
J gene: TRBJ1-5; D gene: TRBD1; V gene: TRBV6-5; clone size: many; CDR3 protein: CASSTGAQPQHF; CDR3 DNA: TGTGCCAGCAGTACAGGGGCACAGCCCCAGCATTTT
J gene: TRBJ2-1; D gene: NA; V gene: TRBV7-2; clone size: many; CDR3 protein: CASSLSRGGTYNEQFF; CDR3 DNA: TGTGCCAGCAGCTTATCACGGGGAGGTACCTACAATGAGCAGTTCTTC
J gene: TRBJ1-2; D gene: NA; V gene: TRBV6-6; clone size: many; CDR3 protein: CASSPRGGRSLGGYTF; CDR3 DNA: TGTGCCAGCAGTCCGCGCGGCGGCCGTTCCCTTGGGGGCTACACCTTC